This T cell receptor beta chain was documented in a study of lymphopenia after photon versus proton radiotherapy. Findings of the study overall: Survival link was tested only in deceased patients; proton benefit remains a possibility. Relative stability marked proton patients; photon patients lost diversity and naive cells.

This clone was found a few times. Its target is not known. Sequencing used immunoSEQ multiplex PCR; TCRdb keeps in-frame clones, though not all of them. Of tens of thousands of clones listed, around 87% are singletons. Trimming cost V 6 bases and J 4 bases; bases outside gene matches: 9. CDR1 SGHAT and CDR2 FQNNGV come from the germline V gene. The CDR3 sequence is 14 residues long. The V gene is TRBV11-2, the J gene TRBJ2-7; 7 bases line up with TRBD1. The TCR comes from a man older than 75 with esophageal cancer. The sample consisted of peripheral blood, taken from a patient treated with proton-based radiotherapy. The CDR3 loop reads CASSPLRGKYEQYF. The DNA of the CDR3 is TGTGCCAGCAGTCCTCTCAGGGGGAAGTACGAGCAGTACTTC.